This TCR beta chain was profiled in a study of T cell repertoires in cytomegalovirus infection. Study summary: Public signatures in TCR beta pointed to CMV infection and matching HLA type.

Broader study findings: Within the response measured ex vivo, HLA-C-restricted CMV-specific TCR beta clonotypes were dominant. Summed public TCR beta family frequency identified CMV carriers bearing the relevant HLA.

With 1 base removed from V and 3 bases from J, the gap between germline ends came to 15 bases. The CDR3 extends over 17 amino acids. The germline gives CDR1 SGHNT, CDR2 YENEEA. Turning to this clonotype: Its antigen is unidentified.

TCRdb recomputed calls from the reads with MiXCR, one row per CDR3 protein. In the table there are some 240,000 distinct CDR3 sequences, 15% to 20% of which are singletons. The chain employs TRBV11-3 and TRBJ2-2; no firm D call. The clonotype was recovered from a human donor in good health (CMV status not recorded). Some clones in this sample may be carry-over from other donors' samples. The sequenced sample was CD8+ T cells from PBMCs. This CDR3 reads CASSLVPSIPDTGELFF. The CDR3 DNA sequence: TGTGCCAGCAGCTTAGTCCCCTCCATACCCGACACCGGGGAGCTGTTTTTT.